This passage covers 22 T cell receptor beta chains from one sample sequenced in a study of shared clonotypes between healthy human individuals. Produced via immunoSEQ multiplex PCR; TCRdb's table is partial and in-frame only. The sample carries about 680,000 clones, around 90% recorded once. Positive CCR7 selection of CD45RO-negative cells yielded the naive CD8 cells, and terminally differentiated effector memory CD45RA+ cells were excluded. Sequenced material: naive CD8+ T cells sorted from blood. The receptors stem from a man under 40 in good health.

J is TRBJ2-7 and V is TRBV28; D is unclear. The CDR3 is 14 residues long. V lost 6 bases and J 12 bases, leaving 24 bases between the germline ends. Germline V lookup: CDR1 MDHEN, CDR2 SYDVKM. The CDR3 region is CASSDLSSGSSRYF. CDR3 coding DNA: TGTGCCAGCAGCGACCTCTCTTCAGGCTCAAGCCGGTACTTC.

V gene TRBV6-6 combines with J gene TRBJ2-5; D is unclear. CDR3 length: 15 residues. CDR1 is MNHNY, CDR2 SVGAGI, per germline (reference sequence). With 2 bases removed from V and 2 bases from J, the gap between germline ends came to 12 bases. The CDR3 protein is CASSYLGPVQETQYF. The CDR3 coding sequence is TGTGCCAGCAGTTACCTCGGACCCGTACAAGAGACCCAGTACTTC.

The V gene is TRBV2, the J gene TRBJ1-1; 11 bases align to TRBD1. The germline V gene encodes CDR1 SNHLY and CDR2 FYNNEI. Trimming at V came to 4 bases and at J to 5 bases, leaving 9 bases not matched to a gene. The CDR3 sequence is 16 residues long. In DNA, the CDR3 is TGTGCCAGCAGTGGAGCGTCGGGACAGGGGGTTACTGAAGCTTTCTTT. Translation gives CASSGASGQGVTEAFF.

The V gene is TRBV5-1, the J gene TRBJ2-1, with D possibly matching TRBD2 (5 bases). The CDR3 is 12 amino acids. Looked up from germline, CDR1 is SGHRS and CDR2 is YFSETQ. Trimming took off 5 bases at V and 10 bases at J, with 13 bases between the two ends. CDR3 sequence reads: CASSYSGNEQFF. CDR3 sequence (DNA): TGCGCCAGCAGTTATTCCGGGAACGAGCAGTTCTTC.

This rearrangement joins TRBV28 to TRBJ2-3, with D tentatively TRBD1 or TRBD2 (5 bases each). Germline V gene data show CDR1 as MDHEN and CDR2 as SYDVKM. This CDR3 spans 18 amino acids. V was pared by 0 bases and J by 6 bases, with 22 bases between. The CDR3 loop reads CASSLWGVGGREDDTQYF. The CDR3 DNA is TGTGCCAGCAGTTTATGGGGGGTCGGCGGGCGTGAGGATGATACGCAGTATTTT.

This rearrangement joins TRBV6-5 to TRBJ2-3, with D possibly called TRBD1 or TRBD2 (6 bases each). The length of the CDR3 is 15 residues. Germline CDR1 MNHEY, CDR2 SVGAGI. Trimming removed 5 bases from V and 7 bases from J, with 19 bases in between. CDR3 nucleotide sequence: TGTGCCAGCAGTCCCACGGGGGCGGGAATGAATACGCAGTATTTT. Amino acid sequence: CASSPTGAGMNTQYF.

The chain joins TRBV7-9 to TRBJ2-5; the match to TRBD2 covers 12 bases. The J segment lost 0 bases and the V segment lost 5 bases, leaving 7 bases of the junction unmatched. CDR3 length: 17 amino acids. The germline CDR1 and CDR2 sequences are SEHNR and FQNEAQ (reference sequence). The CDR3 nucleotides are TGTGCCAGCAGCCCGCCCGCTAGCGGGAGGGACCAAGAGACCCAGTACTTC. As protein: CASSPPASGRDQETQYF.

This rearrangement joins TRBV4-1 to TRBJ2-7; 7 bases are a match to TRBD2. Germline values: CDR1 MGHRA, CDR2 YSYEKL. CDR3 length: 15 residues. With 1 base clipped from V and 4 bases from J, the junction kept 7 bases outside the gene matches. The CDR3 is CASSQGHQLAYEQYF. The CDR3 DNA is TGCGCCAGCAGCCAAGGGCACCAACTAGCGTACGAGCAGTACTTC.

This clone came up once. V gene TRBV11-2 combines with J gene TRBJ2-7, with D unclear. Germline CDR1 and CDR2: SGHAT and FQNNGV. V lost 5 bases to trimming and J lost 3 bases, with 11 bases between them. The CDR3 consists of 13 residues. CDR3 sequence: CASSLRTYYEQYF. Written as DNA, the CDR3 is TGTGCCAGCAGCCTAAGGACCTACTACGAGCAGTACTTC.

V usage is TRBV2 and J usage is TRBJ2-7; 8 bases agree with TRBD2. The germline V gene encodes CDR1 SNHLY and CDR2 FYNNEI. This CDR3 comprises 13 residues. V gave up 8 bases and J gave up 0 bases; unmatched junction bases: 3. The CDR3, as DNA: TGTGCCAGCCCGGGAGGGACCTCCTACGAGCAGTACTTC. Translating it yields CASPGGTSYEQYF.

This chain joins TRBV9 and TRBJ2-3; 9 bases fit TRBD2. V lost 3 bases to trimming and J lost 0 bases; unmatched junction nucleotides: 8. This CDR3 region has 17 residues. Germline V gene data show CDR1 as SGDLS and CDR2 as YYNGEE. The DNA for the CDR3 is TGTGCCAGCAGCGGGGGGAATAGCGGGAGTAGCACAGATACGCAGTATTTT. This sequence encodes CASSGGNSGSSTDTQYF.

The CDR3 spells CASSIPLYNEQFF. CDR3 in DNA: TGTGCCAGTAGTATCCCTCTCTACAATGAGCAGTTCTTC. The rearrangement links TRBV19 to TRBJ2-1; D is ambiguous. CDR1 and CDR2 (germline): LNHDA, SQIVND (reference sequence). The CDR3 spans 13 residues. Trimming removed 3 bases at V and 3 bases at J, with 6 bases between.

The CDR3 DNA is TGTGCCAGCTCACCACCGGCTGGGGCCAACGTCCTGACTTTC. Translating gives CASSPPAGANVLTF. V is TRBV18 and J is TRBJ2-6; no clear D gene. With 0 bases removed from V and 2 bases from J, the gap between germline ends came to 2 bases. The V gene's germline CDR1 is KGHSH and CDR2 LQKENI. The CDR3 contains 14 residues.

The chain recombines TRBV14 with TRBJ1-5, with D perhaps matching TRBD1 (5 bases). The CDR3 loop spans 18 amino acids. V was trimmed by 0 bases and J by 9 bases, leaving 24 bases between them. Germline V gene lookup returns CDR1 SGHDN and CDR2 FVKESK. CDR3 coding DNA: TGTGCCAGCAGCCAAGATGGGGCGCTGGGGGGATTTGCATCGCCCCAGCATTTT. Protein sequence: CASSQDGALGGFASPQHF.

V gene TRBV7-6 combines with J gene TRBJ2-2; D perhaps matches TRBD1 (5 bases). Trimming took 4 bases from V and 4 from J, leaving 16 bases between them. The CDR3 totals 16 residues. The germline gives CDR1 SGHVS, CDR2 FNYEAQ. CDR3 sequence (DNA): TGTGCCAGCAGCTACCTAGAAGGGGTATCCACCGGGGAGCTGTTTTTT. This sequence encodes CASSYLEGVSTGELFF.

On this clone itself: The sample has other DNA sequences that encode this CDR3 too. The genes are TRBV18 and TRBJ2-7, with 8 bases aligning to TRBD2. The CDR3 is made up of 12 amino acids. Germline CDR1 and CDR2: KGHSH and LQKENI. V dropped 6 bases and J dropped 4; count of bases not matched to a gene: 2. In nucleotides, the CDR3 is TGTGCCAGCTCCCCGGGGGGGTACGAGCAGTACTTC. Translating gives CASSPGGYEQYF.

The chain joins TRBV7-9 to TRBJ2-7, with TRBD2 matching over 8 bases. The CDR3 totals 14 residues. Per the germline V gene, CDR1 is SEHNR and CDR2 is FQNEAQ (reference sequence). V was pared by 5 bases and J by 0 bases, with 3 bases of the junction left unmatched. The CDR3 DNA follows: TGTGCCAGCAGCCGGAGCGGGAGCTCCTACGAGCAGTACTTC. Translated: CASSRSGSSYEQYF.

The chain combines TRBV15 with TRBJ2-2; 7 bases are a match to TRBD2. Trimming removed 0 bases from V and 4 bases from J; junction bases left unmatched: 11. The CDR3 extends over 18 amino acids. Germline V gene data show CDR1 as LNHNV and CDR2 as YYDKDF (reference sequence). CDR3 DNA sequence: TGTGCCACCAGCAGAGATCCGGGGCGCGGGAGAGCCACCGGGGAGCTGTTTTTT. Residues: CATSRDPGRGRATGELFF.

The CDR3 here is CASSLFVWGPSYNEQFF. The CDR3 nucleotides read TGTGCCAGCAGTTTATTCGTGTGGGGGCCCTCCTACAATGAGCAGTTCTTC. The rearrangement uses TRBV27 and TRBJ2-1, with D perhaps matching TRBD1 (6 bases). This CDR3 is built from 17 residues. Germline CDR1 and CDR2: MNHEY and SMNVEV (reference sequence). V lost 1 base to trimming and J lost 0 bases, with 13 bases between them.

The chain has TRBV6-4 and TRBJ2-3, with TRBD2 matching over 7 bases. Germline trimming cut 0 bases from V and 6 bases from J; bases unmatched to any gene: 6. The CDR3 totals 15 residues. CDR1 is MRHNA and CDR2 is SNTAGT in the germline V gene. The CDR3, as DNA: TGTGCCAGCAGTGACTCGGCTAGCGGACGGGATACGCAGTATTTT. Translated, it gives CASSDSASGRDTQYF.

The chain recombines TRBV5-1 with TRBJ2-1; 14 bases agree with TRBD2. The CDR3 loop spans 18 amino acids. Trimming at V came to 0 bases and at J to 6 bases, leaving 8 bases not matched to a gene. In germline, CDR1 is SGHRS, CDR2 YFSETQ. CDR3 residues: CASSLVLGLAGEGNEQFF. In nucleotides, the CDR3 is TGCGCCAGCAGCTTGGTTCTGGGACTAGCGGGAGAAGGCAATGAGCAGTTCTTC. Full variable domain (rest looked up from reference TRBV5-1 and TRBJ2-1): KAGVTQTPRYLIKTRGQQVTLSCSPISGHRSVSWYQQTPGQGLQFLFEYFSETQRNKGNFPGRFSGRQFSNSRSEMNVSTLELGDSALYLCASSLVLGLAGEGNEQFFGPGTRLTVL.

The rearrangement links TRBV30 to TRBJ2-7, with a tentative D call TRBD1 (5 bases). The CDR3 extends over 12 amino acids. Trimming took 7 bases from V and 7 from J, leaving 17 bases between them. Germline-derived CDR1 and CDR2 are GTSNPN and SVGIG (reference sequence). The CDR3 here is CALARDSREQYF. The CDR3 DNA follows: TGTGCCTTGGCCAGGGATTCTAGAGAGCAGTACTTC.